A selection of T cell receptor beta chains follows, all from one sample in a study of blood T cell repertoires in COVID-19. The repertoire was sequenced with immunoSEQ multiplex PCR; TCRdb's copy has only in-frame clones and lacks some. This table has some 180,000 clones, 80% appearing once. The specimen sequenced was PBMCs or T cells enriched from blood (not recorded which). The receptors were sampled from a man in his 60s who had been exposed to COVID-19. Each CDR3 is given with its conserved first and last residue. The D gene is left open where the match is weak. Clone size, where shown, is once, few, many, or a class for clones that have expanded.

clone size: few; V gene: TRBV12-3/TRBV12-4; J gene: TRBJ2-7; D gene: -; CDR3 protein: CASSLGRDLSYF; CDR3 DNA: TGTGCCAGCAGTTTGGGGCGGGATTTAAGTTACTTC
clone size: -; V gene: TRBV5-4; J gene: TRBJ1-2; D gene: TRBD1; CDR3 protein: CASSDRDRDGYTF; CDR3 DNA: TGTGCCAGCAGCGACCGGGACAGGGATGGCTACACCTTC
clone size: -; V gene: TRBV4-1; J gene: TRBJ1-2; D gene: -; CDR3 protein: CASSQDRSITGYTF; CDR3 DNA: TGCGCCAGCAGCCAAGACAGATCCATTACTGGCTACACCTTC
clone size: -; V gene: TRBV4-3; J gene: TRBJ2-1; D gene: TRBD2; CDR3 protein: CASSQDLLAGGHNEQFF; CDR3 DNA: TGCGCCAGCAGCCAAGATCTACTGGCGGGAGGCCACAATGAGCAGTTCTTC
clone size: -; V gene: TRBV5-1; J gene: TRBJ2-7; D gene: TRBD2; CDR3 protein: CASSGGLAVSYEQYF; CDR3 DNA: TGCGCCAGCAGCGGGGGACTAGCGGTTTCCTACGAGCAGTACTTC
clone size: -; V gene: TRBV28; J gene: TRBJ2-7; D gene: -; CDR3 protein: CASSGSEDYEQYF; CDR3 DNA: TGTGCCAGCTCCGGCAGCGAAGACTACGAGCAGTACTTC
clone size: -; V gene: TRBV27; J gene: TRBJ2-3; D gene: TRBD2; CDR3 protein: CASSLSWETSGLTDTQYF; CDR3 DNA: TGTGCCAGCAGTTTATCGTGGGAGACTAGCGGCCTCACAGATACGCAGTATTTT
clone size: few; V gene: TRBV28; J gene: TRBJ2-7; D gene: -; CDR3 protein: CASSLGGNSYEQYF; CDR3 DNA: TGTGCCAGCAGTTTAGGGGGGAACTCCTACGAGCAGTACTTC
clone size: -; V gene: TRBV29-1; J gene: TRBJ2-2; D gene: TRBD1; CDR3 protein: CSVVPQGAGGELFF; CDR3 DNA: TGCAGCGTTGTCCCACAGGGGGCCGGCGGGGAGCTGTTTTTT
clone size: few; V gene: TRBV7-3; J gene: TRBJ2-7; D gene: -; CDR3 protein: CASSLTGAREQYF; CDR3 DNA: TGTGCCAGCAGCTTAACAGGGGCTAGGGAGCAGTACTTC
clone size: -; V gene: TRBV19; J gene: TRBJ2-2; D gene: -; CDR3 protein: CASREQFRNTGELFF; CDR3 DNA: TGTGCCAGTAGGGAACAGTTTCGAAACACCGGGGAGCTGTTTTTT
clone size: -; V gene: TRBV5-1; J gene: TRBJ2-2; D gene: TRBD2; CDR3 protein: CASRRTRANTGELFF; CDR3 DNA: TGCGCCAGCCGCAGGACTAGGGCGAACACCGGGGAGCTGTTTTTT
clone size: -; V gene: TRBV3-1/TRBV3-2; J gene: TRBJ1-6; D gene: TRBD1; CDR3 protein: CASSLEGAGSTSPLHF; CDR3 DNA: TGTGCCAGCAGCCTGGAGGGGGCAGGGAGTACTTCACCCCTCCACTTT
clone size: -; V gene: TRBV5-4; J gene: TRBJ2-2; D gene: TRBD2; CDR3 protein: CASSFGLAGANTGELFF; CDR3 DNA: TGTGCCAGCAGCTTCGGTCTAGCGGGAGCGAACACCGGGGAGCTGTTTTTT
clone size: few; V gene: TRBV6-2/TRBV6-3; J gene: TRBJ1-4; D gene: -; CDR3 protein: CASSAPKWGGPAKLFF; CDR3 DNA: TGTGCCAGCAGTGCCCCTAAATGGGGGGGACCTGCAAAACTGTTTTTT
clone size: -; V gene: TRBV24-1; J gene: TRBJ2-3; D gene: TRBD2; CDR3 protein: CATSDAGGLAGAGADTQYF; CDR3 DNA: TGTGCCACCAGTGATGCCGGAGGACTAGCGGGAGCGGGCGCAGATACGCAGTATTTT
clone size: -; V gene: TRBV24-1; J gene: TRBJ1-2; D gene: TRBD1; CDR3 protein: CATSDIGQGNYGYTF; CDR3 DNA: TGTGCCACCAGTGATATCGGACAGGGTAACTATGGCTACACCTTC
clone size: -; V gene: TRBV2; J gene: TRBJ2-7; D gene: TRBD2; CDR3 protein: CASSDFSWGSGGQSSYEQYF; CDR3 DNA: TGTGCCAGCAGTGATTTTTCCTGGGGTAGCGGGGGCCAGAGCTCCTACGAGCAGTACTTC
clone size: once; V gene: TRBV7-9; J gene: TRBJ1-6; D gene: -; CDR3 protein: CATARGLDSPLHF; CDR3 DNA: TGTGCCACCGCCCGGGGACTTGATTCACCCCTCCACTTT
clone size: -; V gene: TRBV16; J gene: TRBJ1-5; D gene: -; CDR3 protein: CASSQSGGNQPQHF; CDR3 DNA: TGTGCCAGCAGCCAATCAGGGGGCAATCAGCCCCAGCATTTT
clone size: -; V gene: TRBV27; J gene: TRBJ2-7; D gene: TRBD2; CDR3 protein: CASSPDPGTTNYEQYF; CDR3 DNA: TGTGCCAGCAGTCCCGACCCCGGGACTACCAACTACGAGCAGTACTTC
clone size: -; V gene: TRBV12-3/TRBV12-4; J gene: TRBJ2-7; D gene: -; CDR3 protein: CASRRSLSYEQYF; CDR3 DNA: TGTGCCAGCAGGCGAAGCCTATCCTACGAGCAGTACTTC
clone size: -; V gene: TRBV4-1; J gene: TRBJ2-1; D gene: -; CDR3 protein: CASSQGLASGEQFF; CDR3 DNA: TGCGCCAGCAGCCAAGGGCTAGCTTCTGGTGAGCAGTTCTTC
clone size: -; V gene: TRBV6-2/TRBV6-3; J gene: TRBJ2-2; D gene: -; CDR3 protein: CASSDWRQWNTGELFF; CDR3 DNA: TGTGCCAGCAGCGACTGGCGCCAATGGAACACCGGGGAGCTGTTTTTT
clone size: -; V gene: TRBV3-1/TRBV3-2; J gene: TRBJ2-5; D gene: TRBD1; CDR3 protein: CASSSQDRVGETQYF; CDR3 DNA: TGTGCCAGCAGCTCTCAAGACAGGGTCGGGGAGACCCAGTACTTC
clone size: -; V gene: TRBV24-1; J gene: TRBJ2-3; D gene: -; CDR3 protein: CATSDPRGTTDTQYF; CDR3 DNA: TGTGCCACCAGTGACCCCAGGGGAACCACAGATACGCAGTATTTT
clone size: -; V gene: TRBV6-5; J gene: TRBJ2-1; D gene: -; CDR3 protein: CASSFLAYNEQFF; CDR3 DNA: TGTGCCAGCAGCTTTCTAGCCTACAATGAGCAGTTCTTC
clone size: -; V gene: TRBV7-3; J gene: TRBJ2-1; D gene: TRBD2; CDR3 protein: CASSLSRGGAGTQSNEQFF; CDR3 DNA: TGTGCCAGCAGCTTATCCCGAGGCGGAGCGGGGACGCAGAGCAATGAGCAGTTCTTC
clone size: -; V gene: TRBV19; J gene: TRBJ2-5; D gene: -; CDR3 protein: CASSASGSETQYF; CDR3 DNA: TGTGCCAGTAGTGCTAGTGGCTCGGAGACCCAGTACTTC
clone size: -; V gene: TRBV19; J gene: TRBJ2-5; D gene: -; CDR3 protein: CASSMGGTLQETQYF; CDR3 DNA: TGTGCCAGTAGTATGGGGGGGACATTACAAGAGACCCAGTACTTC
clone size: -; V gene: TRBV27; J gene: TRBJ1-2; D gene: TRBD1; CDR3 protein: CASRGTGQGGNYGYTF; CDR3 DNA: TGTGCCAGCAGGGGAACTGGACAGGGAGGGAACTATGGCTACACCTTC
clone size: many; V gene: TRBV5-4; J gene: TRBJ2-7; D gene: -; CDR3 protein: CASSRSVGNEQYF; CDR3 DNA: TGTGCCAGCAGCCGTAGCGTGGGCAACGAGCAGTACTTC
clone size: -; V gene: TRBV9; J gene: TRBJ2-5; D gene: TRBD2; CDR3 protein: CASSGTLAGGPNQETQYF; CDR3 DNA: TGTGCCAGCAGCGGAACACTAGCGGGAGGACCCAACCAAGAGACCCAGTACTTC
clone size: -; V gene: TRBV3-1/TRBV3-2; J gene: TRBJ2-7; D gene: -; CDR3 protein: CASSQEGGGRAGYEQYF; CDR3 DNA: TGTGCCAGCAGCCAAGAAGGGGGTGGCAGGGCCGGCTACGAGCAGTACTTC
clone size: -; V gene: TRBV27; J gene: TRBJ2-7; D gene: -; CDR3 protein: CASSLIRDIKYEQYF; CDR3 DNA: TGTGCCAGCAGTCTAATCCGGGACATAAAATACGAGCAGTACTTC
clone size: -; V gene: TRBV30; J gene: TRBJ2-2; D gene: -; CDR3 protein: CAWDRAGELFF; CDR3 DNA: TGTGCCTGGGACAGAGCCGGGGAGCTGTTTTTT
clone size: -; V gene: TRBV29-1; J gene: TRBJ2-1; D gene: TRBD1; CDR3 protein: CIGQGAYNEQFF; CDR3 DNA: TGCATAGGACAGGGGGCCTACAATGAGCAGTTCTTC
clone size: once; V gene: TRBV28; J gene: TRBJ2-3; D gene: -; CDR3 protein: CASRVGVGRADTQYF; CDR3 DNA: TGTGCCAGCAGGGTAGGGGTGGGCCGTGCAGATACGCAGTATTTT
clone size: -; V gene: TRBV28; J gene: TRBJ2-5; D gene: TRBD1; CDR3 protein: CASRPGQGFQETQYF; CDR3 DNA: TGTGCCAGCAGGCCCGGACAGGGATTCCAAGAGACCCAGTACTTC
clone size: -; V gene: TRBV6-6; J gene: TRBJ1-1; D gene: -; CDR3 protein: CASSRTPTVVMNTEAFF; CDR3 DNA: TGTGCCAGCAGTCGGACTCCGACAGTAGTAATGAACACTGAAGCTTTCTTT
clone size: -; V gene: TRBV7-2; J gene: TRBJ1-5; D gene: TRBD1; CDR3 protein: CASSSNTGETSNQPQHF; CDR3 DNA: TGTGCCAGCAGCTCGAATACAGGGGAAACCAGCAATCAGCCCCAGCATTTT
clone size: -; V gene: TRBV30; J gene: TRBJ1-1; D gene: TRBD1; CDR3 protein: CAWSIGTENTEAFF; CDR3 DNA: TGTGCCTGGAGTATCGGGACAGAGAACACTGAAGCTTTCTTT
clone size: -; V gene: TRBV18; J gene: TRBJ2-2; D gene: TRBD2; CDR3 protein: CASSPPGLAGGTGELFF; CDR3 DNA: TGTGCCAGCTCACCACCGGGTCTAGCGGGAGGCACCGGGGAGCTGTTTTTT
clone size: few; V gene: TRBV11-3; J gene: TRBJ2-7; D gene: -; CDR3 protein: CASSPRGAYEQYF; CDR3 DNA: TGTGCCAGCAGCCCGCGCGGAGCCTACGAGCAGTACTTC
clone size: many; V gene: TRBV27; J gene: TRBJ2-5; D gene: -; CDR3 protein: CASRGVVGFFRETQYF; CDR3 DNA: TGTGCCAGCAGGGGAGTGGTAGGGTTTTTTCGAGAGACCCAGTACTTC
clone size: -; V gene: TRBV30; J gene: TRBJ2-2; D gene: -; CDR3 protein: CAWSVLPSGGELFF; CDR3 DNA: TGTGCCTGGAGTGTACTCCCGTCCGGCGGGGAGCTGTTTTTT
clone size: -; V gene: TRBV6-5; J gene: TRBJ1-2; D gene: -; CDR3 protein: CASSQNNYAYGYTF; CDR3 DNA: TGTGCCAGCAGTCAAAATAACTATGCCTATGGCTACACCTTC
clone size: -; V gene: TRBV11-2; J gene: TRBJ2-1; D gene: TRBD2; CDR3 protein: CASSFEIAGSYNEQFF; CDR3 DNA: TGTGCCAGCAGCTTTGAAATAGCGGGATCTTACAATGAGCAGTTCTTC
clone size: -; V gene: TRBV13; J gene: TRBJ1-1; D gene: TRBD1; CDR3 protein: CASSDTRGHWNTEAFF; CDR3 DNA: TGTGCCAGCAGCGACACCAGGGGGCACTGGAACACTGAAGCTTTCTTT
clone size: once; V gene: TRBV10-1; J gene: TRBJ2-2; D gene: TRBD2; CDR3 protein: CASKGLAGVNTGELFF; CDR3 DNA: TGCGCCAGCAAGGGACTAGCGGGAGTCAACACCGGGGAGCTGTTTTTT